The entry that follows covers one TCR beta chain sequence. Its specificity is unknown. The data belong to a study of CD8 T cells in Susac syndrome. The study, taken as a whole, reports: Regarding the TCR sequencing and HLA analysis, the study admitted that a relatively small number of individuals were involved.

Random hexamers were used to reverse transcribe an amount of about 0.45 to 1 ug RNA. The immunoSEQ assay covered 54 Vbeta and 13 Jbeta segments for CDR3. TCRdb passed the immunoSEQ multiplex PCR reads through MiXCR, listing each CDR3 protein once. The repertoire holds about 200,000 distinct CDR3 sequences, about 95% seen once, with 0.093% in the top ten. The CDR3 runs 15 residues. The germline V gene encodes CDR1 MNHEY and CDR2 SMNVEV (reference sequence). The junction had 9 bases not matched to a gene; V was cut back by 6 bases and J by 8 bases. TCR beta was sequenced from blood CD8+ and CD4+ T cells. The multiple sclerosis control group comprised treatment-naive patients with stable or active relapsing-remitting disease.

This TCR came from a human donor with multiple sclerosis. What was sequenced was CD4+ T cells from PBMCs. The V and J genes are TRBV27 and TRBJ2-1; 11 bases match TRBD2. CDR3 bases: TGTGCCAGCAGCCGCCTCCTGGGACTAGCGGATGAGCAGTTCTTC. Translation: CASSRLLGLADEQFF.